This T cell receptor (beta chain) came from a study of sequential checkpoint blockade in melanoma. About the study: Randomization was 1:1 between first-line nivolumab→ipilimumab and ipilimumab→nivolumab.

The CDR3 has 14 residues. Looked up from germline, CDR1 is LNHDA and CDR2 is SQIVND (reference sequence). The V gene lost 4 bases and the J gene lost 5 bases, with 12 bases spanning the gap. As for treatment: randomized to nivolumab then ipilimumab (arm A) or the reverse (arm B). None of the patients previously received DNA-damaging chemotherapy. There are a few counts of this clone. Assay used: immunoSEQ multiplex PCR; TCRdb lists only in-frame clones, some missing. This table has 13,000 or so clones, about two thirds appearing once. Sequenced here: CD8+ T cells sorted from blood (inferred from file names), sampled from a patient given nivolumab and ipilimumab in sequence. This TCR came from a human donor with melanoma. V usage is TRBV19 and J usage is TRBJ1-5; D perhaps matches TRBD1 (5 bases). The CDR3: CASSRQGRDQPQHF. The CDR3 coding sequence is TGTGCCAGTAGTAGGCAGGGCAGGGATCAGCCCCAGCATTTT.